The clone carrying this T cell receptor (beta chain) was seen a few times. The data were obtained in a study of T cell changes during pregnancy in multiple sclerosis. The CDR3 contains 13 residues. Germline-derived CDR1 and CDR2 are LNHNV and YYDKDF (reference sequence). V lost 4 bases, J lost 5 bases, and 1 base stayed unmatched. Generated by immunoSEQ multiplex PCR, the TCRdb table keeps only in-frame clones and is missing some. The data contain 80,000 to 100,000 clones, about 94% of them seen just once; the ten biggest clones take up over 0.85%. The sequencing here drew on peripheral blood, taken after pregnancy. J is TRBJ1-2 and V is TRBV15, with TRBD1 matching over 10 bases. The receptor was isolated from a female donor with multiple sclerosis, enrolled in a pregnancy study. The CDR3 sequence is CATSTGQGYGYTF. CDR3 nucleotides: TGTGCCACCAGCACGGGACAGGGGTATGGCTACACCTTC. The full variable domain, its missing parts supplied by reference TRBV15 and TRBJ1-2, is DAMVIQNPRYQVTQFGKPVTLSCSQTLNHNVMYWYQQKSSQAPKLLFHYYDKDFNNEADTPDNFQSRRPNTSFCFLDIRSPGLGDTAMYLCATSTGQGYGYTFGSGTRLTVV.